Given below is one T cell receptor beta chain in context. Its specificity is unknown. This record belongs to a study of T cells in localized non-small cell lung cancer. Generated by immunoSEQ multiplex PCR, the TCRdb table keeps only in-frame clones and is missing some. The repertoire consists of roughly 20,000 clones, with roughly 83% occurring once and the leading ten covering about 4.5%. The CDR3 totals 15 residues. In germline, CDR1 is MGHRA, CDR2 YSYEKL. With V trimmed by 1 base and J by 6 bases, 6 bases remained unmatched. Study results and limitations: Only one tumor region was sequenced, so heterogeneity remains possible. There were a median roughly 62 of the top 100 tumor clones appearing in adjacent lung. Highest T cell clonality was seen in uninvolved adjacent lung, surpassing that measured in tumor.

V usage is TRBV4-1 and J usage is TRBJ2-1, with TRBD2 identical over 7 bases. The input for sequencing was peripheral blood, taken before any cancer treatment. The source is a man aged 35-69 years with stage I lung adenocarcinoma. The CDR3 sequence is CASSQVSSGPNEQFF. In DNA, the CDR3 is TGCGCCAGCAGCCAAGTTTCTAGCGGACCCAATGAGCAGTTCTTC.